The clone carrying this T cell receptor (beta chain) was seen a single time. The data derive from a study of T cell changes during pregnancy in multiple sclerosis. J gave up 3 bases and V 6 bases, and 5 bases lay outside the gene matches. Germline V lookup: CDR1 SQVTM, CDR2 ANQGSEA. This CDR3 is built from 16 residues. The method was immunoSEQ multiplex PCR; TCRdb's version includes in-frame clones alone and lacks a portion of them. The sample carries tens of thousands of clones, 89% recorded once. This chain uses TRBV29-1 with TRBJ2-2; 15 bases line up with TRBD2. This material consisted of CD4+ T cells from peripheral blood mononuclear cells, taken in the first trimester of pregnancy. The TCR sequence derives from a female donor with multiple sclerosis, enrolled in a pregnancy study. The CDR3 DNA follows: TGCAGCGTCCAAGGACTAGCGGGAGGGTACACCGGGGAGCTGTTTTTT. It yields the protein CSVQGLAGGYTGELFF.